This entry is about one T cell receptor beta chain. Its target is unknown. Among the donors, all were Caucasian adults who lived in Nashville, Tennessee. The CDR3 is 14 residues long. The V gene end was trimmed by 5 bases and the J gene end by 11 bases; junction bases not matched to a gene: 9. Germline V gives CDR1 SEHNR, CDR2 FQNEAQ (reference sequence). This sample is part of a study of shared clonotypes between healthy human individuals. About the study: Per-donor plates numbered three CD4 naive, three CD4 memory, two CD8 naive and one CD8 memory. Study-wide findings and caveats: Larger richness was generally estimated for naive than memory subsets.

Authors' processing steps: Filtering of immunoSEQ junctional sequences could not match full-length read filtering. Produced via immunoSEQ multiplex PCR; TCRdb's table is partial and in-frame only. D and trimming were read from the DNA, whereas the V and J calls and clone size are those reported in that table. The data hold 2,500,000 or so clones, with more than 90% observed a single time. Material: naive CD4+ T cells sorted from blood. Subset in this sample: CD45RA+ positively selected. This TCR came from a man aged 18 to 30 in good health. The rearrangement uses TRBV7-9 and TRBJ1-1; 12 nucleotides line up with TRBD1. The chain's CDR3 is CASSRGTGGEMAFF. The DNA of the CDR3 is TGTGCCAGCAGCAGGGGGACAGGGGGCGAGATGGCTTTCTTT.